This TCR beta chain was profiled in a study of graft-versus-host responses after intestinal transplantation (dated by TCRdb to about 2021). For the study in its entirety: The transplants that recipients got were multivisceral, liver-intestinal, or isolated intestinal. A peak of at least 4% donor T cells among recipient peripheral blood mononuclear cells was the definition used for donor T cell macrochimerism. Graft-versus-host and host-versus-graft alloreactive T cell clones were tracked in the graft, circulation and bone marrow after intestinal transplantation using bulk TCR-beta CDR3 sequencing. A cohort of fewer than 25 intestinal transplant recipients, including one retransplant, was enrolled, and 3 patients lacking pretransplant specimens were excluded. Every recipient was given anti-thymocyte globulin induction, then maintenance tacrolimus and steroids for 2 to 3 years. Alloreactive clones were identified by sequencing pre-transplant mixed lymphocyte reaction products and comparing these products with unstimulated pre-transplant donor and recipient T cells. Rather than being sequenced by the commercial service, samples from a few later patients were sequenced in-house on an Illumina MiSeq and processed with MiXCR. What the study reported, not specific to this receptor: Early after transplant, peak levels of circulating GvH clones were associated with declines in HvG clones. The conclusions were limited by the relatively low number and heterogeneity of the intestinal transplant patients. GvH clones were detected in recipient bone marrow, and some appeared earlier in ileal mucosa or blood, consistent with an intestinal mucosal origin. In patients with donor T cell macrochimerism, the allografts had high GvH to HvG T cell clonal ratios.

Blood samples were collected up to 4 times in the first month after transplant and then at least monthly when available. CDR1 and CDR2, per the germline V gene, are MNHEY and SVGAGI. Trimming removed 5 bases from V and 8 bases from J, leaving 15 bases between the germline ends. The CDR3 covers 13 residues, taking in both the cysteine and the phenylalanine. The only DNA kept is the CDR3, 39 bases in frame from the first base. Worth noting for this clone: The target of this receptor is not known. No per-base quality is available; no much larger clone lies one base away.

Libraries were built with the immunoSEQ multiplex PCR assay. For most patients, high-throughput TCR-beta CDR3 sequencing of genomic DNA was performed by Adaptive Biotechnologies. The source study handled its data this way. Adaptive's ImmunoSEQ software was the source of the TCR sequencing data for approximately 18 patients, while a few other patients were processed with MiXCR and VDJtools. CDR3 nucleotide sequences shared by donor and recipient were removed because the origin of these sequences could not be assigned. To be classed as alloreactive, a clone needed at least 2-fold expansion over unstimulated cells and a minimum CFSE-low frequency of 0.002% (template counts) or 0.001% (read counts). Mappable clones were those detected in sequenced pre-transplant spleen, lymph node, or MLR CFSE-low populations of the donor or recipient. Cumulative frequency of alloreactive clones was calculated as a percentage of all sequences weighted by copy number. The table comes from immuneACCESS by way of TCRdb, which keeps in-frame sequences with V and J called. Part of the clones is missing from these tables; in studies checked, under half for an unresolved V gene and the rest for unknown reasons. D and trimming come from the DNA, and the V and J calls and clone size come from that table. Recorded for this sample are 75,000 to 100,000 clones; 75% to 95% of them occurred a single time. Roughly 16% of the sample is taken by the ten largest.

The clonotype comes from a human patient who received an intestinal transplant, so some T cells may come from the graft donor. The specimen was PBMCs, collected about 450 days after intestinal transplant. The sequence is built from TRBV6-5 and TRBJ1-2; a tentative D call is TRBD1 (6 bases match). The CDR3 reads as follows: CASSPDSPWGYTF. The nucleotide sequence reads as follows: TGTGCCAGCAGTCCGGACAGCCCATGGGGCTACACCTTC.